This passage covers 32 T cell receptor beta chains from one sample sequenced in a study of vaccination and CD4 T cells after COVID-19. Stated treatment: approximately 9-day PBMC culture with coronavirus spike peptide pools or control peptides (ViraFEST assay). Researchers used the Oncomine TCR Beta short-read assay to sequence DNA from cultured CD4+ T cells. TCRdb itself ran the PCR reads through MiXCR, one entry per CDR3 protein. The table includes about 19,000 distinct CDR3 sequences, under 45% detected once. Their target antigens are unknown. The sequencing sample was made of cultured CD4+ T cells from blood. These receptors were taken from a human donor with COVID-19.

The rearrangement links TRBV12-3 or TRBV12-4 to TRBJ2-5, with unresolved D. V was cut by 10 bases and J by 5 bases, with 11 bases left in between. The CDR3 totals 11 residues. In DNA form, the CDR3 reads TGTGCCACCACGGTGGACGAGACCCAGTACTTC. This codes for CATTVDETQYF.

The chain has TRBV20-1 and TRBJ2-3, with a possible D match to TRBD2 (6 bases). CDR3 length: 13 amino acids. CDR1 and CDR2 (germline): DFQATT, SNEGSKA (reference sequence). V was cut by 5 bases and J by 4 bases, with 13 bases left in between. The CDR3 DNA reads TGCAGTGCTCCTCTCGGGGGTCCAGATACGCAGTATTTT. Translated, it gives CSAPLGGPDTQYF.

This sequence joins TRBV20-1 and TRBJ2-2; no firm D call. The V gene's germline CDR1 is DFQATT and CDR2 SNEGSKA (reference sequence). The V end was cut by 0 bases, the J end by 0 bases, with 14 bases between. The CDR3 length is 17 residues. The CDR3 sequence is CSARDPRPAPNTGELFF. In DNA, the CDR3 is TGCAGTGCTAGAGATCCCCGGCCGGCTCCGAACACCGGGGAGCTGTTTTTT.

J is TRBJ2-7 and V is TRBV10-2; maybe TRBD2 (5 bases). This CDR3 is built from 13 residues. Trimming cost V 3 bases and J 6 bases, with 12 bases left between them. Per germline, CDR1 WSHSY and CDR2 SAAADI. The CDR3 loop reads CASSDVSRAEQYF. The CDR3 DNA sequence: TGCGCCAGCAGTGACGTGTCGAGGGCCGAGCAGTACTTC.

In nucleotides, the CDR3 is TGCGCCAGCAACCTTCAGAGGACAGGGGGGGGTTCTCACAATCAGCCCCAGCATTTT. It codes for CASNLQRTGGGSHNQPQHF. The chain uses TRBV10-2 and TRBJ1-5; 10 nucleotides align to TRBD1. V lost 7 bases, J lost 3 bases, and 18 bases stayed unmatched. The CDR3 totals 19 residues. Germline lookup yields CDR1 WSHSY and CDR2 SAAADI.

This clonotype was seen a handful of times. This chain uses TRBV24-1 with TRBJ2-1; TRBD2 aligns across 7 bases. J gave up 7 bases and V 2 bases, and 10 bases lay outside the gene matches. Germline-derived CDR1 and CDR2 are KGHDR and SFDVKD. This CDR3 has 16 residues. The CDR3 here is CATSDYGSGWRNEQFF. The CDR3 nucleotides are TGTGCCACCAGTGATTACGGTAGCGGGTGGAGGAATGAGCAGTTCTTC.

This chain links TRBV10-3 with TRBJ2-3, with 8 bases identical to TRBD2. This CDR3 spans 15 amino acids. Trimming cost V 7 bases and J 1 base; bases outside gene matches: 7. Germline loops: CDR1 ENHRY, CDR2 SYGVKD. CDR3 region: CAIKGSGGGTDTQYF. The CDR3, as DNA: TGTGCCATCAAGGGAAGCGGGGGTGGCACAGATACGCAGTATTTT.

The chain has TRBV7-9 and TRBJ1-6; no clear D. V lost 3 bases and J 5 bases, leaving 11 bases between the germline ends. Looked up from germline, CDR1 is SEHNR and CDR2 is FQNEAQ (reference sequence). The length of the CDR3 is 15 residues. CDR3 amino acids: CASSFGVRDNSPLHF. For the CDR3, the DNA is TGTGCCAGCAGCTTCGGGGTTAGGGATAATTCACCCCTCCACTTT.

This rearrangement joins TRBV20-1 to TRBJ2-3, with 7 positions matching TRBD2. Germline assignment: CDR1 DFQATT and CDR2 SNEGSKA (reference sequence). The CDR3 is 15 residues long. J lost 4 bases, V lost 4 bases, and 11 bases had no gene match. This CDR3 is CSAKGPGTTSDTQYF. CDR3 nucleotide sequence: TGCAGTGCTAAAGGACCCGGGACTACCTCAGATACGCAGTATTTT.

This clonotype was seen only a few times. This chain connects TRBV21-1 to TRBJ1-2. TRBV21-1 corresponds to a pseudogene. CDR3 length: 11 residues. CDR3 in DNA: TGTGCCAGCGAAGGACGGGCAATGGGAACCTTC. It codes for CASEGRAMGTF.

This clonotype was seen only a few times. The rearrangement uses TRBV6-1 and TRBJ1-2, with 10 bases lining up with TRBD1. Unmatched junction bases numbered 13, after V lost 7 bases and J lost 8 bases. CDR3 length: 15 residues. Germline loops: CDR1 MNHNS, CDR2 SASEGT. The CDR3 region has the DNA TGTGCCAGCATTCCTCCGGGACAGGGGCGGCCGGGCTACACCTTC. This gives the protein CASIPPGQGRPGYTF.

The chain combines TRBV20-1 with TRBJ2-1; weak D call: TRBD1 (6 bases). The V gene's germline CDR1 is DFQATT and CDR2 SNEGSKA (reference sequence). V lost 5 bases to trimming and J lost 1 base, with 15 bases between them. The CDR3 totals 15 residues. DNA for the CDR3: TGCAGTGCTTCCCCCAGACAGGTATCCTACAATGAGCAGTTCTTC. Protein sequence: CSASPRQVSYNEQFF.

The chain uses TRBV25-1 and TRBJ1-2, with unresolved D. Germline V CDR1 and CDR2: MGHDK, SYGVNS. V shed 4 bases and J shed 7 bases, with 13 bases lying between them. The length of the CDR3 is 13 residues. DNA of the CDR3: TGTGCCAGCAGTGGAGACTGGAAGGGTGGCTACACCTTC. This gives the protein CASSGDWKGGYTF.

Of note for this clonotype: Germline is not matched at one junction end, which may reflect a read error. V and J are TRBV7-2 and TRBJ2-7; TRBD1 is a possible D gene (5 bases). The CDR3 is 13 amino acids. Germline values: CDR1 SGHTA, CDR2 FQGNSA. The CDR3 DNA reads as TGTGCCAGCTGCTTGGGGCTAGACTACGAGCAGTACTTC. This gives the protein CASCLGLDYEQYF. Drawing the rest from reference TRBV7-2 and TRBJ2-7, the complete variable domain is GAGVSQSPSNKVTEKGKDVELRCDPISGHTALYWYRQSLGQGLEFLIYFQGNSAPDKSGLPSDRFSAERTGGSVSTLTIQRTQQEDSAVYLCASCLGLDYEQYFGPGTRLTVT.

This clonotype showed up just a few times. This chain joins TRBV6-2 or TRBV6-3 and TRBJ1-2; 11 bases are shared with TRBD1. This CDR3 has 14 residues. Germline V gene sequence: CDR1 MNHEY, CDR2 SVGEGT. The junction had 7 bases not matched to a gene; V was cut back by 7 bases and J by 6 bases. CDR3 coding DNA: TGTGCCAGCACCAGGACAGGGGGCTTCAATGGCTACACCTTC. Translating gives CASTRTGGFNGYTF.

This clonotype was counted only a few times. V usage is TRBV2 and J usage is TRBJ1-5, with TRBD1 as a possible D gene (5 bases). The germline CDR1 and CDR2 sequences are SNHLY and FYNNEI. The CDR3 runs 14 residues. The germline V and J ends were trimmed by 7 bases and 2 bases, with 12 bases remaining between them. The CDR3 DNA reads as TGTGCCAGCATGGGGGATACCCGCAATCAGCCCCAGCATTTT. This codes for CASMGDTRNQPQHF.

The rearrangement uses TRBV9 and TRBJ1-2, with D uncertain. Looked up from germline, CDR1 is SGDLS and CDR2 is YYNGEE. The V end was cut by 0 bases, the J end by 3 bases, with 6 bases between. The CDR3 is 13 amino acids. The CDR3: CASSVARDYGYTF. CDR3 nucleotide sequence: TGTGCCAGCAGCGTAGCAAGGGACTATGGCTACACCTTC.

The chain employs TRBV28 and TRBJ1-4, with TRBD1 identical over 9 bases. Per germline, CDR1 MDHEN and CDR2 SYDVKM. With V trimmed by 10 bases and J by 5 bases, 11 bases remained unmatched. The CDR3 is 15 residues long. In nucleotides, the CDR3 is TGTGCCAACAGCCAGCGGACAGGGGCGAATGAAAAACTGTTTTTT. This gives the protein CANSQRTGANEKLFF.

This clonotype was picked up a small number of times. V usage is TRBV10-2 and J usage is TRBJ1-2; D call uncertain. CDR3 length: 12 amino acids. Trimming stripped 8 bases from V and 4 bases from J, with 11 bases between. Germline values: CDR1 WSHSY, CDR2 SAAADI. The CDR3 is CASRQDGYGYTF. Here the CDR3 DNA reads TGCGCCAGCCGCCAGGACGGCTATGGCTACACCTTC.

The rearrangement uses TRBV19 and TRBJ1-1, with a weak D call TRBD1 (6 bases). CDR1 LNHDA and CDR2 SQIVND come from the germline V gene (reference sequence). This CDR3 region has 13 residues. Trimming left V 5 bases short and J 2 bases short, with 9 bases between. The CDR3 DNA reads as TGTGCCAGTAGTCAGGGGCTAAACACTGAAGCTTTCTTT. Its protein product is CASSQGLNTEAFF.

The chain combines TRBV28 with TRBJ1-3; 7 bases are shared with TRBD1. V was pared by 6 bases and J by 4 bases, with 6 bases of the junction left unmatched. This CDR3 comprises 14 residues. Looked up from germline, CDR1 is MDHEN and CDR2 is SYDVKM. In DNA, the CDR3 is TGTGCCAGCAGAGGGACAGCCAGAGGAAACACCATATATTTT. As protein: CASRGTARGNTIYF.

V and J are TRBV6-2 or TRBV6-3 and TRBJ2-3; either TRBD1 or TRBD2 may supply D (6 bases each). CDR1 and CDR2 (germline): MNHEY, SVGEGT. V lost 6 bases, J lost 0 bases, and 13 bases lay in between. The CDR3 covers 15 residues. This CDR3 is CASSYTGASTDTQYF. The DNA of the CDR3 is TGTGCCAGCAGCTACACGGGGGCTAGCACAGATACGCAGTATTTT.

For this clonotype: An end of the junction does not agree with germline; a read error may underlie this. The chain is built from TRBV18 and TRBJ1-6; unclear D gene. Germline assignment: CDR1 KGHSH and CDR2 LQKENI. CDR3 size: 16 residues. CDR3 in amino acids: CASSSATDSYNSLLHF. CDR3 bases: TGTGCCAGCTCATCAGCGACGGACTCCTATAATTCACTCCTCCACTTT.

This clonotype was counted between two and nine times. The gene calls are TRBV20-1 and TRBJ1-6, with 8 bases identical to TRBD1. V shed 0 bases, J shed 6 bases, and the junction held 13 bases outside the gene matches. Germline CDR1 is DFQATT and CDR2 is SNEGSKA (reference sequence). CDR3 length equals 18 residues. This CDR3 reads CSARDPWADRGANSPLHF. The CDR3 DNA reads TGCAGTGCTAGAGATCCCTGGGCCGACAGGGGCGCTAATTCACCCCTCCACTTT.

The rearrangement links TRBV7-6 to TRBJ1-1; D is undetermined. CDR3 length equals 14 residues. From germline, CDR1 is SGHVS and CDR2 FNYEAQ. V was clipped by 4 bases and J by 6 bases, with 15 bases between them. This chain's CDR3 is CASSYAEARAEAFF. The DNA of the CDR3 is TGTGCCAGCAGCTACGCGGAGGCCCGCGCTGAAGCTTTCTTT.

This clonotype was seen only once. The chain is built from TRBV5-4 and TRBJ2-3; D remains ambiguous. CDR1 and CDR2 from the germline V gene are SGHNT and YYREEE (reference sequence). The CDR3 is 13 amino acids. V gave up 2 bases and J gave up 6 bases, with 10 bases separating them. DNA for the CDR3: TGTGCCAGCAGCTTTCCCCCCTCCGATACGCAGTATTTT. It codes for CASSFPPSDTQYF.

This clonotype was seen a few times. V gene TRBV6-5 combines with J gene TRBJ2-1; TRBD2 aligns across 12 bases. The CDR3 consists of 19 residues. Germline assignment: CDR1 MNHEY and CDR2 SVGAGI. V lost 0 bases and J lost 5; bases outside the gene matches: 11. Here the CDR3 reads CASSYSGLAGGTSDNEQFF. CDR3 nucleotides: TGTGCCAGCAGTTACTCGGGGCTAGCGGGGGGGACATCGGACAATGAGCAGTTCTTC.

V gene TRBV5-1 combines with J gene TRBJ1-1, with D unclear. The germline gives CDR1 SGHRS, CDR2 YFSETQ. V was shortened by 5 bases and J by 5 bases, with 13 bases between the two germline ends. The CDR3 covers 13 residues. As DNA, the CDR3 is TGCGCCAGCAGGCCGGGAGTTTCGACTGAAGCTTTCTTT. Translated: CASRPGVSTEAFF.

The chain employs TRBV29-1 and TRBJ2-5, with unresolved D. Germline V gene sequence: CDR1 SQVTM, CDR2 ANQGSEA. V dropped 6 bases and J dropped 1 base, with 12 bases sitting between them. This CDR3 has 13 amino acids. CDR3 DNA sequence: TGCAGCGTCCCCAACCCCGGCCAAGAGACCCAGTACTTC. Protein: CSVPNPGQETQYF.

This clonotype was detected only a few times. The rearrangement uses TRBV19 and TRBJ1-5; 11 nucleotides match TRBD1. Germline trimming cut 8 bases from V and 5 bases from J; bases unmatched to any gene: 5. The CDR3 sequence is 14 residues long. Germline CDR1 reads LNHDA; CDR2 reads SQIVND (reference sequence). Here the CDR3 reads CASARDRGYQPQHF. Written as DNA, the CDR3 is TGTGCCAGTGCCCGGGACAGGGGGTATCAGCCCCAGCATTTT.

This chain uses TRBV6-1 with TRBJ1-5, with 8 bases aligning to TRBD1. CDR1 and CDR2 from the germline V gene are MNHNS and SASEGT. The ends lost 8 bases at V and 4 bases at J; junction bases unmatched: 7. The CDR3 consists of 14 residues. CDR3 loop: CASGTGGGNQPQHF. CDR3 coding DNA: TGTGCCAGCGGAACAGGGGGAGGGAATCAGCCCCAGCATTTT.

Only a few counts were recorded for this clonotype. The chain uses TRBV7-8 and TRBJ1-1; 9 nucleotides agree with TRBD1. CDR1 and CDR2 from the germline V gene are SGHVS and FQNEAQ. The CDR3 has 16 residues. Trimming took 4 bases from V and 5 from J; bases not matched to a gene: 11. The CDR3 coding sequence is TGTGCCAGCAGCTCGGGACAGGGACGAGCCGGAACTGAAGCTTTCTTT. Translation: CASSSGQGRAGTEAFF.